The rows below give T cell receptor beta chains drawn from one sample of a study of cytomegalovirus exposure and HLA in healthy donors. Produced via immunoSEQ multiplex PCR; TCRdb's table is partial and in-frame only. Here the sample spans fewer than 250,000 clones, around 81% being singletons. Sequenced material: PBMCs. The receptors shown here come from a man younger than 35 in good health and CMV-seronegative. Each CDR3 is given with its conserved first and last residue. The D gene is left open where the match is weak. Rows may omit the clone size; those that give it use once, few, many or a size class.

CDR3aa	CDR3nt	j_gene	abundance	d_gene	v_gene
CASSLGGLGSVQPQHF	TGTGCCAGCAGCTTAGGAGGGTTGGGTTCTGTTCAGCCCCAGCATTTT	TRBJ1-5	.	.	TRBV7-2
CASSEGRGYGYTF	TGTGCCAGCAGCGAGGGCAGGGGGTATGGCTACACCTTC	TRBJ1-2	.	TRBD1	TRBV11-2
CASSGFVRNTEAFF	TGTGCCAGCAGTGGCTTTGTGAGGAACACTGAAGCTTTCTTT	TRBJ1-1	.	.	TRBV2
CASRPGSTNEKLFF	TGTGCCAGTAGGCCGGGGTCAACTAATGAAAAACTGTTTTTT	TRBJ1-4	.	.	TRBV19
CASSLGALHNQETQYF	TGCGCCAGCAGCTTGGGGGCTTTACACAACCAAGAGACCCAGTACTTC	TRBJ2-5	.	.	TRBV5-1
CASRREGSYEQYF	TGTGCCAGCCGTCGGGAGGGGTCCTACGAGCAGTACTTC	TRBJ2-7	.	TRBD2	TRBV7-2
CASSLEGFISGANYGYTF	TGTGCCAGCAGCTTGGAAGGTTTTATATCGGGAGCTAACTATGGCTACACCTTC	TRBJ1-2	.	.	TRBV5-5
CASSPRGQLGLDYGYTF	TGTGCCAGTAGTCCACGGGGACAGTTGGGTTTAGACTATGGCTACACCTTC	TRBJ1-2	.	TRBD1	TRBV19
CASSPGQILMNTEAFF	TGTGCCAGTAGCCCGGGACAGATTCTTATGAACACTGAAGCTTTCTTT	TRBJ1-1	.	TRBD1	TRBV19
CASSSSMSPTDTQYF	TGTGCCAGCAGCTCTTCTATGTCGCCCACAGATACGCAGTATTTT	TRBJ2-3	once	.	TRBV7-2
CASSPELRLSGNTIYF	TGTGCCAGCAGCCCCGAACTCAGACTCTCTGGAAACACCATATATTTT	TRBJ1-3	.	.	TRBV4-2
CASSVAGGTYNEQFF	TGTGCCAGCAGCGTAGCAGGGGGAACCTACAATGAGCAGTTCTTC	TRBJ2-1	.	TRBD1	TRBV9
CSSSFSDEQYF	TGTTCCAGCAGCTTCAGCGACGAGCAGTACTTC	TRBJ2-7	.	.	TRBV7-9
CASSFGLAGVYEQYF	TGTGCCAGCAGCTTTGGGCTAGCGGGAGTCTACGAGCAGTACTTC	TRBJ2-7	.	TRBD2	TRBV7-3
CASSLNLGTSQLGEQFF	TGTGCCAGCAGCTTAAATCTCGGGACTAGCCAACTCGGGGAGCAGTTCTTC	TRBJ2-1	few	TRBD2	TRBV7-6
CASSQFQVNSGNTIYF	TGTGCCAGCAGCCAGTTCCAGGTAAACTCTGGAAACACCATATATTTT	TRBJ1-3	.	.	TRBV4-2
CASSEAGTRSYEQYF	TGTGCCAGCAGTGAAGCTGGGACTCGATCTTACGAGCAGTACTTC	TRBJ2-7	.	.	TRBV6-1
CASSLLRPVETGELFF	TGTGCCAGCAGTTTGTTACGTCCGGTAGAGACCGGGGAGCTGTTTTTT	TRBJ2-2	.	.	TRBV28
CASSFGGLSNQPQHF	TGTGCCAGCAGCTTCGGCGGACTTAGCAATCAGCCCCAGCATTTT	TRBJ1-5	.	.	TRBV5-6
CASSSGTSGVTAEQYF	TGTGCCAGCAGCTCCGGGACTAGCGGGGTGACGGCCGAGCAGTACTTC	TRBJ2-7	.	TRBD2	TRBV5-4
CASSLSGEQFF	TGTGCCAGCAGCTTATCAGGGGAGCAGTTCTTC	TRBJ2-1	.	.	TRBV7-3
CASSADRVGTNEKLFF	TGTGCCAGCAGCGCGGACAGGGTAGGGACTAATGAAAAACTGTTTTTT	TRBJ1-4	.	TRBD1	TRBV9
CAGGLAGGDTQYF	TGTGCCGGGGGCCTAGCGGGAGGGGATACGCAGTATTTT	TRBJ2-3	.	TRBD2	TRBV28
CASSRRTGDEQYF	TGTGCCAGCAGTCGACGGACAGGGGACGAGCAGTACTTC	TRBJ2-7	.	TRBD1	TRBV6-6
CAWSIRGQGWNEQFF	TGTGCCTGGAGTATCCGGGGACAGGGTTGGAATGAGCAGTTCTTC	TRBJ2-1	.	TRBD1	TRBV30
CASTGRSGSVAGELFF	TGTGCCAGCACCGGTCGGAGCGGGAGCGTGGCCGGGGAGCTGTTTTTT	TRBJ2-2	.	TRBD2	TRBV28
CASSFEASTGANVLTF	TGTGCCAGCAGTTTCGAGGCCAGTACTGGGGCCAACGTCCTGACTTTC	TRBJ2-6	.	.	TRBV28
CASSLTSGLHEQFF	TGTGCCAGCAGCTTGACTAGCGGGTTGCATGAGCAGTTCTTC	TRBJ2-1	.	TRBD2	TRBV11-2
CASSLFPPRTSRYYEQYF	TGTGCCAGCAGCTTATTTCCCCCCCGGACTAGCCGATACTACGAGCAGTACTTC	TRBJ2-7	.	TRBD2	TRBV7-2